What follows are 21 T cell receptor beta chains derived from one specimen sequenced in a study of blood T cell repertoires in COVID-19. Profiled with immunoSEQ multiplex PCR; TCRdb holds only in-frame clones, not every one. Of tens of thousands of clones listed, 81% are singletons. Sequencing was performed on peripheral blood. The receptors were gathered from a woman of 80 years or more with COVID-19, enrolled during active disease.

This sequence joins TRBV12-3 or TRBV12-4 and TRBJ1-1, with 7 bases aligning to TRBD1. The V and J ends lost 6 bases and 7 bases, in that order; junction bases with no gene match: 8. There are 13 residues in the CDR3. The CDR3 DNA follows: TGTGCCAGCAGGACTACAGGGGCAATTGAAGCTTTCTTT. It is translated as CASRTTGAIEAFF.

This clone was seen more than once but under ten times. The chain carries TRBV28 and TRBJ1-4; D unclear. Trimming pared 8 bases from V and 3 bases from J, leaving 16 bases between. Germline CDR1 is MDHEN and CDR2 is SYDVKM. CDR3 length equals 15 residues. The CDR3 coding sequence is TGTGCCAGCGGCCTCAGTAGCGAGGCTAATGAAAAACTGTTTTTT. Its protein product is CASGLSSEANEKLFF.

CDR3 nucleotides: TGTGCCAGCAGCACGGAGGGACCGAGACAGACTTACACAGATACGCAGTATTTT. This sequence encodes CASSTEGPRQTYTDTQYF. The chain is built from TRBV21-1 and TRBJ2-3; no DNA check was done on the table's D call, TRBD2. TRBV21-1 has pseudogene status. The CDR3 spans 18 residues.

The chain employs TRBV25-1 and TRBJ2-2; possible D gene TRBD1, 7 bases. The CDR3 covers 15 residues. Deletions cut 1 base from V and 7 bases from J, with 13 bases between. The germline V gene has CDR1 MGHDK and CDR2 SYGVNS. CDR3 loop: CASSELFRGVGELFF. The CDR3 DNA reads TGTGCCAGCAGTGAATTGTTCAGGGGGGTCGGGGAGCTGTTTTTT.

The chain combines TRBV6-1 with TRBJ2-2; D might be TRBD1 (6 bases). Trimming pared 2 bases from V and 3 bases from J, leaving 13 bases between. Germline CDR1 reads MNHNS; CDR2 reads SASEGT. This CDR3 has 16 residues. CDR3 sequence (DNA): TGTGCCAGCAGTGAACGGCCAGGGGCCCACACCGGGGAGCTGTTTTTT. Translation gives CASSERPGAHTGELFF.

CDR3 nucleotides: TGTGCCACCAGTGATTTCAGGGACCAAGAGACCCAGTACTTC. This codes for CATSDFRDQETQYF. The chain recombines TRBV24-1 with TRBJ2-5; weak D call: TRBD1 (5 bases). The CDR3 is 14 residues long. The germline V gene encodes CDR1 KGHDR and CDR2 SFDVKD. V lost 1 base and J lost 0, with 5 bases in between.

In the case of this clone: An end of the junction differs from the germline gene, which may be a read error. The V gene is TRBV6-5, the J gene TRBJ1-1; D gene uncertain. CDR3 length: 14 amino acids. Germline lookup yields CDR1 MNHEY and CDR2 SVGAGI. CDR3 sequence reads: CASKAPAGNIEAFF. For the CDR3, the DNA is TGTGCCAGCAAGGCCCCGGCGGGAAACATTGAAGCTTTCTTT.

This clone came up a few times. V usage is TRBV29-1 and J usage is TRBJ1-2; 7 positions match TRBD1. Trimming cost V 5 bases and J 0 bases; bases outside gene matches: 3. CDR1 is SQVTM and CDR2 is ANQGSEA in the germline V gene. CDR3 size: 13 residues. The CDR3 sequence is CSVRDSANYGYTF. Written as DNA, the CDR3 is TGCAGCGTTAGGGACAGCGCTAACTATGGCTACACCTTC.

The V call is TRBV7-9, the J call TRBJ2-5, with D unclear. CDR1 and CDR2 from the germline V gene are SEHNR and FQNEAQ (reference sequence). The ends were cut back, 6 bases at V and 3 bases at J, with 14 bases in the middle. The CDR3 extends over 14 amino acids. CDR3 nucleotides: TGTGCCAGCAGTTCGCCCGTGGAGAAAGAGACCCAGTACTTC. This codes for CASSSPVEKETQYF.

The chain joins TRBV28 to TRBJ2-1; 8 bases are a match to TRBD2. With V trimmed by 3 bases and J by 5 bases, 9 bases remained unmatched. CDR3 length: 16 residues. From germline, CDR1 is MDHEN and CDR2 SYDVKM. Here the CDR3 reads CASSFVDPGGNNEQFF. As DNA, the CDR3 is TGTGCCAGCAGTTTCGTGGATCCGGGGGGGAACAATGAGCAGTTCTTC.

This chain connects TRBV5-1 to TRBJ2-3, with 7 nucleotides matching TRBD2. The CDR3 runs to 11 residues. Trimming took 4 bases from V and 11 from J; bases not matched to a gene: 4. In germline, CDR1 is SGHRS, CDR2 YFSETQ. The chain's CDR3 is CASSGWGGQYF. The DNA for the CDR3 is TGCGCCAGCAGCGGCTGGGGGGGGCAGTATTTT.

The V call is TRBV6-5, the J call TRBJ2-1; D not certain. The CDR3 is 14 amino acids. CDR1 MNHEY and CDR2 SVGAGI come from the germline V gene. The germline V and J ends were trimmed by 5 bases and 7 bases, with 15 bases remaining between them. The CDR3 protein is CASSLDGAGNEQFF. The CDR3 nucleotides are TGTGCCAGCAGTCTCGACGGAGCCGGTAATGAGCAGTTCTTC.

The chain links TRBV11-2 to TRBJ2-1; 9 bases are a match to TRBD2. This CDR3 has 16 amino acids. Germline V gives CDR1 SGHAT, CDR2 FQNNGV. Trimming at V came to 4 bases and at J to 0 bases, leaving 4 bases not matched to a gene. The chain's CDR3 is CASSSQAGGSYNEQFF. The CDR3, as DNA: TGTGCCAGCAGCTCCCAAGCGGGAGGCTCCTACAATGAGCAGTTCTTC.

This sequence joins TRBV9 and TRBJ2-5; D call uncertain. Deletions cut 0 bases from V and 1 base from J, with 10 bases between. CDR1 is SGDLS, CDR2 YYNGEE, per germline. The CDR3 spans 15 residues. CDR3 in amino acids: CASSVAGQPQETQYF. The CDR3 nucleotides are TGTGCCAGCAGCGTAGCTGGGCAGCCCCAAGAGACCCAGTACTTC.

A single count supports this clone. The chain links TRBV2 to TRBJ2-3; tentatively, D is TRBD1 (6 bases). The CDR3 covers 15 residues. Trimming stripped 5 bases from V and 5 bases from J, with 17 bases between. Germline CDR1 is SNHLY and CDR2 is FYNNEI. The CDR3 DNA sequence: TGTGCCAGCAGTTTCGACAGGACGTACATAGATACGCAGTATTTT. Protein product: CASSFDRTYIDTQYF. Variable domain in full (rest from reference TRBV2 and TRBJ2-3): EPEVTQTPSHQVTQMGQEVILRCVPISNHLYFYWYRQILGQKVEFLVSFYNNEISEKSEIFDDQFSVERPDGSNFTLKIRSTKLEDSAMYFCASSFDRTYIDTQYFGPGTRLTVL.

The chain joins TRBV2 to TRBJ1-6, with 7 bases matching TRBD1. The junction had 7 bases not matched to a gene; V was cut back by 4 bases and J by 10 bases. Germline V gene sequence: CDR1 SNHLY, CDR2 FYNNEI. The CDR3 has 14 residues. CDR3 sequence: CASSVEGGRSPLHF. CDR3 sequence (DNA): TGTGCCAGCAGTGTAGAAGGGGGCAGATCACCCCTCCACTTT.

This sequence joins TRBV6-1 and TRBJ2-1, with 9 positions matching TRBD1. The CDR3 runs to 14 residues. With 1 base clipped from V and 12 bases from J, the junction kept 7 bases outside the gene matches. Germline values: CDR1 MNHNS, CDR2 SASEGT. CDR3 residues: CASSEGDRVQWQFF. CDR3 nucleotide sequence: TGTGCCAGCAGTGAAGGGGACAGGGTACAGTGGCAGTTCTTC.

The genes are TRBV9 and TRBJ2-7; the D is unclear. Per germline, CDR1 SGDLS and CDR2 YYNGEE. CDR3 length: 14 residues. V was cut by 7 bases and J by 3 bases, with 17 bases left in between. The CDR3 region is CASSIGPGLYEQYF. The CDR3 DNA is TGTGCCAGCTCAATTGGGCCAGGCCTCTACGAGCAGTACTTC.

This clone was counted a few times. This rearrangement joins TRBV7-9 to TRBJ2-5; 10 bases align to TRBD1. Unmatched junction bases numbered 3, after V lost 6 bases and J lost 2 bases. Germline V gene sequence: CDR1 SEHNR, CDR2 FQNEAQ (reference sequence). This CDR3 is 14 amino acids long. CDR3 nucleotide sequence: TGTGCCAGCAGGGTGGACAGGGGGCAAGAGACCCAGTACTTC. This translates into CASRVDRGQETQYF.

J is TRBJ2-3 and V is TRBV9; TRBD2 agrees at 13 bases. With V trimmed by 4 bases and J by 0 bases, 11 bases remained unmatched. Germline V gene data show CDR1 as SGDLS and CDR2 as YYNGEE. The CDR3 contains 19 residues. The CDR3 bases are TGTGCCAGCAGCAGCACAAGGACTAGCGGGAGCGGGAGCACAGATACGCAGTATTTT. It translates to CASSSTRTSGSGSTDTQYF.

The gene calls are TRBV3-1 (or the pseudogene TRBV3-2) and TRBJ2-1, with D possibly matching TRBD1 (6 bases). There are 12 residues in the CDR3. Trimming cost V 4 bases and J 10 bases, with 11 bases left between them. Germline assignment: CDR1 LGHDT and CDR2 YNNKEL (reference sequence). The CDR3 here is CASSRGPWEQFF. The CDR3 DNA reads TGTGCCAGCAGCCGGGGGCCCTGGGAGCAGTTCTTC.